The 26 T cell receptor beta chains in this list originate from one sample, sequenced in a study of OX40 agonist ivuxolimab in advanced cancers. Assay used: immunoSEQ multiplex PCR; TCRdb lists only in-frame clones, some missing. The sample includes tens of thousands of clones, approximately 90% seen only once; the top ten take 9.5% to 15%. The sample was CD4+ or CD8+ T cells sorted from blood, taken in a trial of the OX40 agonist ivuxolimab. The receptors come from an adult with an advanced solid tumor such as melanoma, head and neck, liver or kidney cancer.

This clone was recorded once. The chain links TRBV27 to TRBJ2-5; 9 positions match TRBD1. The CDR3 spans 15 residues. With 4 bases clipped from V and 5 bases from J, the junction kept 8 bases outside the gene matches. Germline loops: CDR1 MNHEY, CDR2 SMNVEV (reference sequence). The CDR3 sequence: CASSSLGQGWETQYF. The CDR3 DNA is TGTGCCAGCAGTTCCCTCGGACAGGGGTGGGAGACCCAGTACTTC.

V gene TRBV27 combines with J gene TRBJ2-7; a weak D match, TRBD2 (5 bases). The CDR3 extends over 16 amino acids. CDR1 MNHEY and CDR2 SMNVEV come from the germline V gene (reference sequence). V was shortened by 7 bases and J by 2 bases, with 21 bases between the two germline ends. The CDR3 DNA reads TGTGCCAGCACCCCGGGTAGGTGGGAGTACACCTACGAGCAGTACTTC. Amino acid sequence: CASTPGRWEYTYEQYF.

The chain carries TRBV15 and TRBJ1-5; 9 bases line up with TRBD1. The CDR3 spans 13 residues. The junction had 5 bases not matched to a gene; V was cut back by 9 bases and J by 5 bases. The germline CDR1 and CDR2 sequences are LNHNV and YYDKDF (reference sequence). Here the CDR3 DNA reads TGTGCCACGAGGGACAGGGAGTATCAGCCCCAGCATTTT. It is translated as CATRDREYQPQHF.

The chain employs TRBV15 and TRBJ1-4; TRBD1 might be the D (5 bases). Germline lookup yields CDR1 LNHNV and CDR2 YYDKDF (reference sequence). Trimming took 1 base from V and 3 from J, leaving 12 bases between them. This CDR3 spans 16 amino acids. The CDR3 is CATSRVRDDPNEKLFF. The CDR3, as DNA: TGTGCCACCAGCAGAGTCAGGGATGATCCTAATGAAAAACTGTTTTTT.

V is TRBV11-2 and J is TRBJ1-2; D is unclear. V was clipped by 1 base and J by 3 bases, with 3 bases between them. CDR3 length equals 12 residues. Germline V gene lookup returns CDR1 SGHAT and CDR2 FQNNGV. The CDR3 DNA is TGTGCCAGCAGCTTAGGGTACTATGGCTACACCTTC. It translates to CASSLGYYGYTF.

V usage is TRBV5-4 and J usage is TRBJ1-3; D ambiguous. CDR1 is SGHNT and CDR2 is YYREEE in the germline V gene (reference sequence). The CDR3 runs 14 residues. The germline V and J ends were trimmed by 1 base and 4 bases, with 9 bases remaining between them. CDR3 residues: CASSLSGIGNTIYF. The CDR3 coding sequence is TGTGCCAGCAGCTTGTCGGGGATCGGAAACACCATATATTTT.

This chain uses TRBV28 with TRBJ2-7, with TRBD1 matching 11 bases. The V and J ends lost 6 bases and 6 bases, in that order; junction bases with no gene match: 13. The CDR3 consists of 16 residues. Per the germline V gene, CDR1 is MDHEN and CDR2 is SYDVKM. CDR3 sequence: CASSRPTRTGGSEQYF. In DNA form, the CDR3 reads TGTGCCAGCAGCCGTCCAACAAGGACAGGGGGCTCCGAGCAGTACTTC.

The chain joins TRBV4-1 to TRBJ2-7; D possibly corresponds to TRBD1 (6 bases). The CDR3 is 15 residues long. CDR1 is MGHRA and CDR2 is YSYEKL in the germline V gene. Trimming shortened V by 3 bases and J by 4 bases, and 16 bases separated the two germline ends. The CDR3 protein is CASSQPGHIAYEQYF. In nucleotides, the CDR3 is TGCGCCAGCAGCCAGCCGGGACACATAGCATACGAGCAGTACTTC.

The chain links TRBV9 to TRBJ2-1; TRBD2 aligns across 9 bases. This CDR3 contains 18 residues. The ends lost 6 bases at V and 0 bases at J; junction bases unmatched: 13. The germline V gene encodes CDR1 SGDLS and CDR2 YYNGEE. CDR3 nucleotides: TGTGCCAGCAACGATCCGCGGGAGGGGCTGAGCTCCTACAATGAGCAGTTCTTC. This gives the protein CASNDPREGLSSYNEQFF.

This chain uses TRBV25-1 with TRBJ2-1; D might be TRBD2 (6 bases). The CDR3 loop spans 15 amino acids. The ends were cut back, 10 bases at V and 10 bases at J, with 26 bases in the middle. Germline V lookup: CDR1 MGHDK, CDR2 SYGVNS. The CDR3 loop is CATQTQRREVAEQFF. In DNA, the CDR3 is TGTGCCACCCAGACCCAAAGGAGGGAGGTTGCGGAGCAGTTCTTC.

The V gene is TRBV9, the J gene TRBJ2-1, with 8 bases fitting TRBD1. Germline lookup yields CDR1 SGDLS and CDR2 YYNGEE. The length of the CDR3 is 16 residues. The V gene end was trimmed by 6 bases and the J gene end by 5 bases; junction bases not matched to a gene: 13. CDR3 sequence reads: CASKGFEDRENNEQFF. The CDR3 DNA is TGTGCCAGCAAGGGATTTGAGGACAGGGAAAACAATGAGCAGTTCTTC.

The rearrangement joins TRBV7-9 to TRBJ2-5; D not certain. The CDR3 loop spans 15 amino acids. Germline lookup yields CDR1 SEHNR and CDR2 FQNEAQ (reference sequence). The germline V and J ends were trimmed by 2 bases and 3 bases, with 13 bases remaining between them. As DNA, the CDR3 is TGTGCCAGCAGCTTATCCTTCTTTTTAGAAGAGACCCAGTACTTC. This codes for CASSLSFFLEETQYF.

V gene TRBV11-2 combines with J gene TRBJ2-7; D may be TRBD1 (6 bases). The CDR3 totals 15 residues. Trimming stripped 7 bases from V and 5 bases from J, with 21 bases between. CDR1 and CDR2 (germline): SGHAT, FQNNGV. In nucleotides, the CDR3 is TGTGCCAGCACCCTGGGGCGTGGCAGGGGCGACGAGCAGTACTTC. Its protein is CASTLGRGRGDEQYF.

The chain uses TRBV28 and TRBJ2-2; no firm D call. The germline V gene encodes CDR1 MDHEN and CDR2 SYDVKM. The V end was cut by 1 base, the J end by 5 bases, with 8 bases between. The CDR3 contains 14 residues. CDR3 residues: CASSLLVTTGELFF. The DNA for the CDR3 is TGTGCCAGCAGTTTATTAGTTACGACCGGGGAGCTGTTTTTT. Drawing the rest from reference TRBV28 and TRBJ2-2, the complete variable domain is DVKVTQSSRYLVKRTGEKVFLECVQDMDHENMFWYRQDPGLGLRLIYFSYDVKMKEKGDIPEGYSVSREKKERFSLILESASTNQTSMYLCASSLLVTTGELFFGEGSRLTVL.

This clone was detected a few times. This CDR3 is CATSRGGGNEKLFF. CDR3 DNA: TGTGCCACCAGCAGGGGCGGAGGTAATGAAAAACTGTTTTTT. This rearrangement joins TRBV15 to TRBJ1-4; D unresolved. This CDR3 is 14 amino acids long. Germline CDR1 is LNHNV and CDR2 is YYDKDF (reference sequence). Trimming pared 3 bases from V and 4 bases from J, leaving 9 bases between.

The rearrangement joins TRBV7-3 to TRBJ2-7; D gene unclear. V was cut by 5 bases and J by 0 bases, with 14 bases left in between. Per the germline V gene, CDR1 is SGHTA and CDR2 is FQGTGA. This CDR3 is built from 15 residues. CDR3: CASSRRSIRSYEQYF. The CDR3 DNA reads as TGTGCCAGCAGCCGCCGGTCGATACGCTCCTACGAGCAGTACTTC.

The V call is TRBV6-5, the J call TRBJ2-1, with 8 bases aligning to TRBD2. Germline loops: CDR1 MNHEY, CDR2 SVGAGI. This CDR3 is 15 amino acids long. V shed 6 bases and J 0 bases; nucleotides not matched to a gene: 4. In nucleotides, the CDR3 is TGTGCCAGCAGCTTAAGCGGGAGCTCCTACAATGAGCAGTTCTTC. Its protein is CASSLSGSSYNEQFF.

In its sample, this clone was seen once. The chain has TRBV6-6 and TRBJ1-1; 10 nucleotides match TRBD1. Trimming removed 5 bases from V and 10 bases from J; junction bases left unmatched: 7. Germline CDR1 MNHNY, CDR2 SVGAGI (reference sequence). The CDR3 length is 13 residues. CDR3: CASSLGQGNRAFF. Here the CDR3 DNA reads TGTGCCAGCAGTCTGGGACAGGGGAATAGAGCTTTCTTT.

As to this clone: The sample has other DNA sequences that encode this CDR3 too. The V and J genes are TRBV27 and TRBJ1-1; D gene ambiguous. The CDR3 is 15 residues long. Germline-derived CDR1 and CDR2 are MNHEY and SMNVEV (reference sequence). V lost 7 bases to trimming and J lost 0 bases, with 15 bases between them. The CDR3, as DNA: TGTGCCAGCATTCCCCGAGGATTAATGAACACTGAAGCTTTCTTT. This gives the protein CASIPRGLMNTEAFF.

The chain joins TRBV2 to TRBJ2-5; D unclear. This CDR3 comprises 12 residues. V shed 8 bases and J shed 5 bases, with 12 bases lying between them. Germline CDR1 is SNHLY and CDR2 is FYNNEI. The CDR3 region has the DNA TGTGCCAGCCGCTGGGTTTATGAGACCCAGTACTTC. As protein: CASRWVYETQYF.

This chain links TRBV6-5 with TRBJ2-7, with TRBD2 matching 9 bases. There are 14 residues in the CDR3. V lost 4 bases, J lost 4 bases, and 5 bases stayed unmatched. Germline assignment: CDR1 MNHEY and CDR2 SVGAGI. The CDR3 region has the DNA TGTGCCAGCAGTTTCGCGACTAGCGGATACGAGCAGTACTTC. Translation gives CASSFATSGYEQYF.

This clone was detected only once. The rearrangement links TRBV6-6 to TRBJ1-2; D is perhaps TRBD1 (5 bases). V gave up 2 bases and J gave up 2 bases, with 12 bases separating them. Per the germline V gene, CDR1 is MNHNY and CDR2 is SVGAGI (reference sequence). There are 15 residues in the CDR3. The CDR3 DNA is TGTGCCAGCAGTTACACCGGGACGGGGAACTATGGCTACACCTTC. It is translated as CASSYTGTGNYGYTF.

The chain employs TRBV4-3 and TRBJ2-7; a weak D match, TRBD1 (5 bases). This CDR3 contains 15 residues. Deletions cut 0 bases from V and 5 bases from J, with 14 bases between. CDR1 is LGHNA and CDR2 is YSLEER in the germline V gene. The CDR3 sequence is CASSQDGNRMNEQYF. The CDR3 nucleotides read TGCGCCAGCAGCCAAGATGGCAACAGGATGAACGAGCAGTACTTC.

The chain links TRBV6-5 to TRBJ2-3, with TRBD2 matching over 8 bases. The V segment lost 2 bases and the J segment 2 bases; nucleotides outside the gene matches: 3. The CDR3 contains 15 residues. Germline assignment: CDR1 MNHEY and CDR2 SVGAGI. CDR3 in DNA: TGTGCCAGCAGTTACGGACTAGCTTCCACAGATACGCAGTATTTT. Translated, it gives CASSYGLASTDTQYF.

V gene TRBV7-3 combines with J gene TRBJ2-2; D tentatively fits TRBD1 or TRBD2 (6 bases each). V dropped 1 base and J dropped 1 base, with 13 bases sitting between them. CDR3 length: 17 amino acids. Germline V lookup: CDR1 SGHTA, CDR2 FQGTGA. The CDR3 region is CASSLRVADRNTGELFF. The CDR3, as DNA: TGTGCCAGCAGCTTAAGGGTAGCGGACAGGAACACCGGGGAGCTGTTTTTT.

V is TRBV19 and J is TRBJ2-1; D unresolved. Germline CDR1 and CDR2: LNHDA and SQIVND (reference sequence). V was clipped by 3 bases and J by 6 bases, with 9 bases between them. This CDR3 region has 13 residues. The CDR3 DNA follows: TGTGCCAGTAGTATGAACGTCGGCAATGAGCAGTTCTTC. It codes for CASSMNVGNEQFF.